Sequencing of this TCR beta chain was carried out in a study of early T cells in non-severe SARS-CoV-2 infection. Across the study: Sequencing targeted bulk RNA from unsorted whole blood, leaving chains unpaired. Findings of the study overall: Private and CD4 specificities were missed by VDJdb matching, skewed to anti-spike CD8.

As to this clonotype: Its antigen is currently unknown.

Attachment of unique molecular identifiers to individual cDNA molecules was performed. TCRdb re-analysed the 5' RACE reads in MiXCR, keeping a single row per CDR3 protein. This table has approximately 70,000 distinct CDR3 sequences, about 4.6% appearing once. The clonotype comes from an adult who was a healthcare worker with PCR-confirmed SARS-CoV-2 infection or an uninfected control (not recorded which). The donor label of this sample is uncertain. The sample was whole blood, taken at baseline.

The CDR3 region is CASSPDSLNTEAFF. CDR3 bases: TGCGCCAGCAGCCCTGACAGTCTGAACACTGAAGCTTTCTTT. The genes are TRBV4-3 and TRBJ1-1; possibly TRBD1 for D (5 bases). The germline CDR1 and CDR2 sequences are LGHNA and YSLEER. V was shortened by 4 bases and J by 0 bases, with 9 bases between the two germline ends. This CDR3 is 14 amino acids long.